This is a list of T cell receptor beta chains from one sample in a study of blood T cells in healthy people across ages. TCRdb reprocessed the 5' RACE reads with MiXCR, giving one entry per CDR3 protein. The sample consists of roughly 800,000 distinct CDR3 sequences, more than 45% of them appearing once. The sequenced sample was blood. All receptors derive from a man aged 30 to 39 in good health. Both conserved end residues are part of each CDR3. Fields, in order: V gene, clone size, J gene, D gene, CDR3 DNA, CDR3 protein. The D gene is left open where the match is weak. Size tells how often a clone was seen (once, few, many) or the class of an expanded clone, and some rows leave it out.

TRBV4-1	.	TRBJ2-2	.	TGCGCCAGCAGCCAAGTCTCTACCACCGGGGAGCTGTTTTTT	CASSQVSTTGELFF
TRBV27	.	TRBJ1-1	TRBD1	TGTGCCAGCAGTCCTGGGACAGGCGGCGACACTGAAGCTTTCTTT	CASSPGTGGDTEAFF
TRBV6-1	few	TRBJ2-7	.	TGTGCCAGTCCCAGTACCTACGAGCAGTACTTC	CASPSTYEQYF
TRBV12-3/TRBV12-4	.	TRBJ1-4	.	TGTGCCAGCAGCCTCGGGGGAACAGTTGCAACTAATGAAAAACTGTTTTTT	CASSLGGTVATNEKLFF
TRBV7-8	few	TRBJ2-7	TRBD2	TGTGCCAGCAGCCACGGACTAGCGGGGGGGATGACCTACGAGCAGTACTTC	CASSHGLAGGMTYEQYF
TRBV20-1	.	TRBJ1-5	.	TGCAGTGCCGCCCCCCCAGGGAGCAATCAGCCCCAGCATTTT	CSAAPPGSNQPQHF
TRBV7-2	.	TRBJ2-5	.	TGTGCCAGCAGCCTTAGTTGGCAAGAGACCCAGTACTTC	CASSLSWQETQYF
TRBV9	.	TRBJ2-7	.	TGTGCCAGCAGCCCGGGACACCTGCCCTCCTACGAGCAGTACTTC	CASSPGHLPSYEQYF
TRBV5-1	few	TRBJ1-4	.	TGCGCCAGCAGCTTGGGTGCGGAGTTTGATGAAAAACTGTTTTTT	CASSLGAEFDEKLFF
TRBV2	.	TRBJ2-7	.	TGTGCCAGCAGTGAGTTGGCCGTTCACGAGCAGTACTTC	CASSELAVHEQYF
TRBV4-1	.	TRBJ2-1	TRBD2	TGCGCCAGCAGCCAAGAAGGCGGGGGGGCCAGGAATGAGCAGTTCTTC	CASSQEGGGARNEQFF
TRBV20-1	.	TRBJ2-3	.	TGCAGTGCTAACTGGGGGGCAGATACGCAGTATTTT	CSANWGADTQYF
TRBV4-2	few	TRBJ2-7	TRBD2	TGTGCCAGCAGCCTCCGTTATCGGGGGGGATACGAGCAGTACTTC	CASSLRYRGGYEQYF
TRBV6-4	few	TRBJ2-3	.	TGTGCCAGCAGTGTTGCTAGCACAGATACGCAGTATTTT	CASSVASTDTQYF
TRBV29-1	.	TRBJ1-2	TRBD1	TGCAGCGTTGACCCCTGGGACAGGGGAGGGGGCTACACCTTC	CSVDPWDRGGGYTF